The clone carrying this T cell receptor beta chain was seen a handful of times. The antigen remains unidentified. These data belong to a study of blood T cells in healthy people across ages. From germline, CDR1 is MNHEY and CDR2 SMNVEV (reference sequence). The CDR3 totals 15 residues. Trimming took 5 bases from V and 6 from J; bases not matched to a gene: 7. Study-wide results and caveats: Considered underestimates were the diversity estimates obtained from one million T cells. As age increased, TCR beta diversity per million T cells fell in a roughly linear fashion.

With a J-beta primer mix and a sample-barcoded 5' primer, a second PCR ran 7 to 11 cycles. Per sample, CDR3-containing paired-end reads numbered at least 3 million. TCRdb ran MiXCR on the 5' RACE reads and lists one entry per CDR3 protein. The data show about 760,000 distinct CDR3 sequences, with about 61% seen just once and under 30% held by the top ten. Sequenced input: blood. This chain joins TRBV27 and TRBJ2-1; 10 nucleotides match TRBD2. This sequence was found in a man between 35 and 55 years old in good health. The CDR3 spells CASSPSGSLVNEQFF. The CDR3 nucleotides read TGTGCCAGCAGTCCTAGCGGGAGCTTGGTCAATGAGCAGTTCTTC.